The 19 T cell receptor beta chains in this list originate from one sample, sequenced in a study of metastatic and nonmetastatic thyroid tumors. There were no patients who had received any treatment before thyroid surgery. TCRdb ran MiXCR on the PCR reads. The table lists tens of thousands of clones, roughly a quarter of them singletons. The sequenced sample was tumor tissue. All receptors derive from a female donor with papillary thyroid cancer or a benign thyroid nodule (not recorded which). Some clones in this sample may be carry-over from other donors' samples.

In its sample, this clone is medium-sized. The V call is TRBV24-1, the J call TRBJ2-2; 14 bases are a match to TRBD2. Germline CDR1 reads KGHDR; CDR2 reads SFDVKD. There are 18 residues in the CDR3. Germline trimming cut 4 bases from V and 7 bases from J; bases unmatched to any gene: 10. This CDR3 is CATSDPGLAGGPDGELFF. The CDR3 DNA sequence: TGTGCCACCAGTGACCCTGGACTAGCGGGGGGCCCGGACGGGGAGCTGTTTTTT.

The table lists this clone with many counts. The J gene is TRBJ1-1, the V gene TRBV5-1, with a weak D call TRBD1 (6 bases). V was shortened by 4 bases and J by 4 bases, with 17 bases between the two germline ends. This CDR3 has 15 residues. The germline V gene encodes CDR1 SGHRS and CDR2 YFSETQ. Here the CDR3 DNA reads TGCGCCAGCAGCCTACGACGACAGGTCGTCACTGAAGCTTTCTTT. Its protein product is CASSLRRQVVTEAFF.

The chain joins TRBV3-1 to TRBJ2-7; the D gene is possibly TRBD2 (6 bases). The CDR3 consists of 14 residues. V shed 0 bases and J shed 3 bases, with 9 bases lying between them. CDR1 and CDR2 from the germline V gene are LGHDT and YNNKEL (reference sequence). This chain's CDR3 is CASSQEGLSYEQYF. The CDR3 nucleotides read TGTGCCAGCAGCCAAGAGGGACTGAGCTACGAGCAGTACTTC.

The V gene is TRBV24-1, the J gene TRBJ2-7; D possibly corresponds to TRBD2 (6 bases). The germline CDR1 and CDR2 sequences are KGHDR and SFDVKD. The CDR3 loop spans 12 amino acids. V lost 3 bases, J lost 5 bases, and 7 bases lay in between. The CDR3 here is CATSDGEDEQYF. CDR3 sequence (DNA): TGTGCCACCAGTGATGGGGAGGACGAGCAGTACTTC.

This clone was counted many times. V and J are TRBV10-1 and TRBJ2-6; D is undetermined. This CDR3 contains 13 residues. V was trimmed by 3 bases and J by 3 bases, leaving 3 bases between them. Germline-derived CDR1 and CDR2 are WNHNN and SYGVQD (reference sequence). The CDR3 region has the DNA TGCGCCAGCAGTGATGTTGGGGCCAACGTCCTGACTTTC. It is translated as CASSDVGANVLTF.

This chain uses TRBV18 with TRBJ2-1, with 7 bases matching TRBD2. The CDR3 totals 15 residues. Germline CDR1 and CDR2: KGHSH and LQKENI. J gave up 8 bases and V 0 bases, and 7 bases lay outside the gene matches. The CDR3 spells CASSPPRLAAYEQFF. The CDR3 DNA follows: TGTGCCAGCTCACCACCGAGGCTAGCGGCCTATGAGCAGTTCTTC.

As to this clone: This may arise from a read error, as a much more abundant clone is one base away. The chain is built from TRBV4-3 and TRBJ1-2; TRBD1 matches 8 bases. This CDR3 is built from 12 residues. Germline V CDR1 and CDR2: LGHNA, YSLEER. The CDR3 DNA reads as TGCGCCAGCGGCCAAGACAGGGGTGGCTACACCTTC. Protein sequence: CASGQDRGGYTF.

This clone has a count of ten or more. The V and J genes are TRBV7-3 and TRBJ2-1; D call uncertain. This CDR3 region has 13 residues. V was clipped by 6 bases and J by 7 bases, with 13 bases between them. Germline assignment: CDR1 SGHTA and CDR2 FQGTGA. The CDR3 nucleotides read TGTGCCAGCAGGTACGACCCGGAAAATGAGCAGTTCTTC. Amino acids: CASRYDPENEQFF.

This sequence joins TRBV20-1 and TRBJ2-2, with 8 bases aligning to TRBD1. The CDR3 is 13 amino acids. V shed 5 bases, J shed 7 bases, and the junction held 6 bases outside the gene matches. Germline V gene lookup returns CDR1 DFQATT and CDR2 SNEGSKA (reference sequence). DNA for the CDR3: TGCAGTGCTGGACAGGGATTGGACGGGGAGCTGTTTTTT. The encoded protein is CSAGQGLDGELFF.

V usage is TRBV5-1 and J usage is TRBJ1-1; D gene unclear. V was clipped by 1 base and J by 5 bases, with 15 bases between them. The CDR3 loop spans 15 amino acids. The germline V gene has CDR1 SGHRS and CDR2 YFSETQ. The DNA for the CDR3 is TGCGCCAGCAGCTTGTCGCAAGGCACGGGGACTGAAGCTTTCTTT. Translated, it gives CASSLSQGTGTEAFF. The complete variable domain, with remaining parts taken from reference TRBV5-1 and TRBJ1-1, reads KAGVTQTPRYLIKTRGQQVTLSCSPISGHRSVSWYQQTPGQGLQFLFEYFSETQRNKGNFPGRFSGRQFSNSRSEMNVSTLELGDSALYLCASSLSQGTGTEAFFGQGTRLTVV.

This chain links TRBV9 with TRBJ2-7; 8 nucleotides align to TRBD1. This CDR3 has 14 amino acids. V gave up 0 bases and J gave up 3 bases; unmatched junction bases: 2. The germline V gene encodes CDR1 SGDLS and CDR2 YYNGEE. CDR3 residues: CASSVGGTGYEQYF. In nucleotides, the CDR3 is TGTGCCAGCAGCGTAGGAGGGACAGGCTACGAGCAGTACTTC.

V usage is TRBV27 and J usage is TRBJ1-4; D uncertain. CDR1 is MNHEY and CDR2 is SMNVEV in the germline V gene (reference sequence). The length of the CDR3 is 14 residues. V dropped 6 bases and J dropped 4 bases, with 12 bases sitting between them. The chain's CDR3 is CASRRVFGNEKLFF. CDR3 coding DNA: TGTGCCAGCAGGAGGGTGTTTGGTAATGAAAAACTGTTTTTT.

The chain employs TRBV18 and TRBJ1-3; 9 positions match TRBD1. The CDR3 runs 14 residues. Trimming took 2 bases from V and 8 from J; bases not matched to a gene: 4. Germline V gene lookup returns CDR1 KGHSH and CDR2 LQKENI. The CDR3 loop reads CASSPNRGQDTIYF. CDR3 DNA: TGTGCCAGCTCACCAAACAGGGGGCAGGACACCATATATTTT.

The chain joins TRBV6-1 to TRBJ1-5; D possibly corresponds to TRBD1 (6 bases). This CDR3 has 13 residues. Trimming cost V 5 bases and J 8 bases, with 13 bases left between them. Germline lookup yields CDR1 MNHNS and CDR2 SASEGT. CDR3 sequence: CASSKQGGEPQHF. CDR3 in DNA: TGTGCCAGCAGTAAACAGGGAGGGGAGCCCCAGCATTTT.

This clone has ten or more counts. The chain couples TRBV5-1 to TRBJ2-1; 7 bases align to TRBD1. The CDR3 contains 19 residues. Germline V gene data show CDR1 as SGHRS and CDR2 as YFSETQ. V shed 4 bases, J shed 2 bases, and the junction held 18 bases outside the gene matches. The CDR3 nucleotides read TGCGCCAGCAGCCGCGGAGGATCTGACAGGGTGCCTACCTACAATGAGCAGTTCTTC. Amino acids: CASSRGGSDRVPTYNEQFF.

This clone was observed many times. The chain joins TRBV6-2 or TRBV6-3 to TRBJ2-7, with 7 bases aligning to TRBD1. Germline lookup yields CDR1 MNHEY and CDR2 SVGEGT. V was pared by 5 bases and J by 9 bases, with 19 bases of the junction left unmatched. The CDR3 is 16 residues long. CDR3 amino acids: CASSPTSGTDLLGQYF. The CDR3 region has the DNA TGTGCCAGCAGTCCCACCTCCGGGACAGACCTTCTTGGGCAGTACTTC.

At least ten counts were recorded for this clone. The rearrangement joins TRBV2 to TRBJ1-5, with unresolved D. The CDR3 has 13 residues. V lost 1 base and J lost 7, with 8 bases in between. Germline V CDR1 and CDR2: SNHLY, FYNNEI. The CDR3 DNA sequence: TGTGCCAGCAGTGAAGTGGAGGGCCAGCCCCAGCATTTT. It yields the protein CASSEVEGQPQHF.

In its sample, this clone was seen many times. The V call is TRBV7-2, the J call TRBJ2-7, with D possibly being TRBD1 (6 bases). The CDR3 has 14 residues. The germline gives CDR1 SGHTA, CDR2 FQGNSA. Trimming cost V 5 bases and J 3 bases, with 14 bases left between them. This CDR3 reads CASSMFRQDYEQYF. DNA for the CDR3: TGTGCCAGCAGCATGTTTAGACAGGACTACGAGCAGTACTTC.

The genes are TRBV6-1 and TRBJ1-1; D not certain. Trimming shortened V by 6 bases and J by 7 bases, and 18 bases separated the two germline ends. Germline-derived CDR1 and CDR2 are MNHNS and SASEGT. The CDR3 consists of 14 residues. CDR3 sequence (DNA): TGTGCCAGCAGCCCCCTCGGAGGGAAGATTGAAGCTTTCTTT. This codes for CASSPLGGKIEAFF.